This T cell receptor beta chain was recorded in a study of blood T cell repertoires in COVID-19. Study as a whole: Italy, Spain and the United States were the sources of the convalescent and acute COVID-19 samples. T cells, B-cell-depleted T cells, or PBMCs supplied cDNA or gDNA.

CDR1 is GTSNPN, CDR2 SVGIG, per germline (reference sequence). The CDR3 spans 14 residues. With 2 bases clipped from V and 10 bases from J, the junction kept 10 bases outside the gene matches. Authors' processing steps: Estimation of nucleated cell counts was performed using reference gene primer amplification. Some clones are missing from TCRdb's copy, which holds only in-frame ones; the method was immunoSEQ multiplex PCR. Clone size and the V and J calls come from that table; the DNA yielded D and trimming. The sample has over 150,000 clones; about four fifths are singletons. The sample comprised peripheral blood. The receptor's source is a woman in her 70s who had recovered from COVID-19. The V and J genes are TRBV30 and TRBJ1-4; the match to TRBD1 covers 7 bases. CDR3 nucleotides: TGTGCCTGGAGTCCGGGGACAGTGAGCCCAAAACTGTTTTTT. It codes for CAWSPGTVSPKLFF.